A single sample is the source of the 27 T cell receptor beta chains below, sequenced in a study of blood T cells in healthy people across ages. The use of a sample-barcoded 5' primer and a J-beta primer mix characterized a second PCR of roughly 7 to 12 cycles. TCRdb re-called the 5' RACE reads through MiXCR, storing one row per CDR3 protein. The profile covers 1.5 million or so distinct CDR3 sequences, with less than 45% appearing a single time and about 4% taken by the ten largest. Specimen: blood. The origin of the receptors is a woman under 30 in good health.

As to this clonotype: Possible read error: a much larger clone is one base away. The genes are TRBV7-6 and TRBJ2-3; a possible D gene is TRBD2 (5 bases). Germline CDR1 is SGHVS and CDR2 is FNYEAQ. The CDR3 has 13 amino acids. Trimming removed 5 bases from V and 3 bases from J, with 9 bases in between. The CDR3 coding sequence is TGTGCCAGCAGCCCGACTATGACAGATACGCAGTATTTT. Encoded protein: CASSPTMTDTQYF.

V gene TRBV6-1 combines with J gene TRBJ2-4, with 12 positions matching TRBD2. The closer fit of TRBJ2-5 to the DNA end suggests the J call may be wrong. Germline V gene data show CDR1 as MNHNS and CDR2 as SASEGT. CDR3 size: 17 residues. The CDR3 loop is CASRTGLAGTAQETQYF. In DNA, the CDR3 is TGTGCCAGCAGAACCGGACTAGCGGGGACGGCACAAGAGACCCAGTACTTC.

CDR3 bases: TGTGCCAGCGGGAAAGCCGGGGAGCTGTTTTTT. It specifies CASGKAGELFF. The V and J genes are TRBV6-6 and TRBJ2-2; D unresolved. V dropped 8 bases and J dropped 6 bases, with 7 bases sitting between them. The CDR3 is 11 amino acids. Germline CDR1 is MNHNY and CDR2 is SVGAGI (reference sequence).

The rearrangement links TRBV6-2 or TRBV6-3 to TRBJ2-5, with D possibly being TRBD2 (5 bases). Germline V CDR1 and CDR2: MNHEY, SVGEGT. The CDR3 extends over 13 amino acids. The ends were cut back, 5 bases at V and 4 bases at J, with 11 bases in the middle. CDR3 nucleotides: TGTGCCAGCAGTGACTGGGGAGTAGAGACCCAGTACTTC. It specifies CASSDWGVETQYF.

The chain uses TRBV6-1 and TRBJ2-4; 11 bases are a match to TRBD1. The better agreement between TRBJ2-7 and the DNA end casts doubt on the J call. Germline values: CDR1 MNHNS, CDR2 SASEGT. The CDR3 loop spans 15 amino acids. The CDR3 loop reads CASRTGTGGNYEQYF. Here the CDR3 DNA reads TGTGCCAGCAGGACCGGGACAGGGGGGAACTACGAGCAGTACTTC.

The table lists this clonotype with a few counts. The rearrangement links TRBV7-2 to TRBJ2-5; 11 bases map to TRBD2. After removal of 0 bases from V and 1 base from J, the junction contained 4 bases not matched to a gene. The CDR3 runs 17 residues. Germline CDR1 reads SGHTA; CDR2 reads FQGNSA. CDR3 residues: CASSLAPSGGTQETQYF. The CDR3 DNA reads TGTGCCAGCAGCTTAGCCCCTAGCGGGGGGACCCAAGAGACCCAGTACTTC.

This chain uses TRBV6-5 with TRBJ2-7; maybe TRBD1 (5 bases). Trimming pared 1 base from V and 5 bases from J, leaving 18 bases between. The V gene's germline CDR1 is MNHEY and CDR2 SVGAGI. The CDR3 sequence is 16 residues long. This chain's CDR3 is CASSYYPGRAHDEQYF. The CDR3 bases are TGTGCCAGCAGTTACTACCCCGGCAGGGCTCACGACGAGCAGTACTTC.

This clonotype showed up just a few times. V and J are TRBV9 and TRBJ2-1; no reliable D call. CDR3 size: 12 residues. Per the germline V gene, CDR1 is SGDLS and CDR2 is YYNGEE. V lost 3 bases to trimming and J lost 8 bases, with 9 bases between them. CDR3: CASSDRGYEQFF. CDR3 DNA: TGTGCCAGCAGCGACCGAGGCTATGAGCAGTTCTTC.

V gene TRBV29-1 combines with J gene TRBJ2-5; D gene uncertain. The CDR3 loop spans 13 amino acids. Trimming cost V 4 bases and J 0 bases, with 9 bases left between them. Looked up from germline, CDR1 is SQVTM and CDR2 is ANQGSEA. CDR3 residues: CSVGGRYQETQYF. The CDR3 bases are TGCAGCGTTGGTGGACGATACCAAGAGACCCAGTACTTC.

V gene TRBV12-3 or TRBV12-4 combines with J gene TRBJ1-4; 11 bases align to TRBD1. CDR3 size: 16 residues. With V trimmed by 6 bases and J by 6 bases, 9 bases remained unmatched. CDR3 nucleotides: TGTGCCAGCAGACCCGGGACAGGGGGATTCTATGAAAAACTGTTTTTT. Translation gives CASRPGTGGFYEKLFF.

The V gene is TRBV11-2, the J gene TRBJ2-4; D is unclear. The CDR3 sequence is 16 residues long. The V gene's germline CDR1 is SGHAT and CDR2 FQNNGV. V lost 0 bases to trimming and J lost 0 bases, with 9 bases between them. The CDR3 is CASSLDFGLAKNIQYF. As DNA, the CDR3 is TGTGCCAGCAGCTTAGATTTTGGGTTAGCCAAAAACATTCAGTACTTC.

The chain links TRBV4-1 to TRBJ2-4, with D uncertain. The V gene's germline CDR1 is MGHRA and CDR2 YSYEKL. V shed 0 bases and J shed 5 bases, with 5 bases lying between them. The CDR3 is 13 residues long. In DNA, the CDR3 is TGCGCCAGCAGCCAAGAACGGGAAAACATTCAGTACTTC. Translated, it gives CASSQERENIQYF.

This clonotype was seen a handful of times. CDR3 nucleotides: TGTGCCACCAGTGATTCGTCCTATAGCGGGAGGGCCGTAGGTGAGCAGTTCTTC. This gives the protein CATSDSSYSGRAVGEQFF. The chain couples TRBV24-1 to TRBJ2-1; 11 bases are a match to TRBD2. CDR1 KGHDR and CDR2 SFDVKD come from the germline V gene. CDR3 length equals 18 residues. V was clipped by 2 bases and J by 9 bases; unmatched bases: 14.

Only a few counts were recorded for this clonotype. The chain couples TRBV20-1 to TRBJ2-7; D unclear. V shed 3 bases and J shed 3 bases, with 15 bases lying between them. This CDR3 is 14 amino acids long. Germline V gene data show CDR1 as DFQATT and CDR2 as SNEGSKA (reference sequence). The CDR3 nucleotides read TGCAGTGCTAGGGATATCCTAGGCCTCTACGAGCAGTACTTC. Translating gives CSARDILGLYEQYF.

The chain has TRBV29-1 and TRBJ2-1; tentatively, D is TRBD2 (5 bases). V shed 3 bases and J shed 10 bases, with 10 bases lying between them. This CDR3 has 11 amino acids. CDR1 is SQVTM and CDR2 is ANQGSEA in the germline V gene. CDR3 sequence: CSVDDWREQFF. DNA for the CDR3: TGCAGCGTTGACGATTGGAGGGAGCAGTTCTTC.

CDR3: CASRTGNSPLHF. The CDR3 coding sequence is TGTGCCAGCAGGACAGGGAATTCACCCCTCCACTTT. The chain is built from TRBV12-3 or TRBV12-4 and TRBJ1-6, with 7 bases identical to TRBD1. The CDR3 is 12 residues long. Trimming removed 6 bases from V and 7 bases from J; junction bases left unmatched: 0.

This clonotype was counted a few times. V usage is TRBV20-1 and J usage is TRBJ2-5, with D uncertain. The CDR3 extends over 13 amino acids. Germline-derived CDR1 and CDR2 are DFQATT and SNEGSKA (reference sequence). Deletions cut 3 bases from V and 5 bases from J, with 13 bases between. The DNA of the CDR3 is TGCAGTGCTAGTGTGCTAGATTTGGAGACCCAGTACTTC. Amino acid sequence: CSASVLDLETQYF.

This clonotype was detected only a few times. This chain connects TRBV18 to TRBJ1-2, with D perhaps TRBD1 (6 bases). Trimming pared 3 bases from V and 4 bases from J, leaving 15 bases between. Germline V gene lookup returns CDR1 KGHSH and CDR2 LQKENI. This CDR3 spans 15 amino acids. The chain's CDR3 is CASSPVRGQFYGYTF. The CDR3 nucleotides are TGTGCCAGCTCACCCGTTAGAGGACAGTTCTATGGCTACACCTTC.

V usage is TRBV30 and J usage is TRBJ1-1; D is unresolved. This CDR3 region has 12 residues. Between the trimmed V and J ends, which lost 0 bases and 5 bases, there was a span of 7 bases. In germline, CDR1 is GTSNPN, CDR2 SVGIG (reference sequence). The CDR3 loop reads CAWSVTSTEAFF. The CDR3, as DNA: TGTGCCTGGAGTGTGACTTCTACTGAAGCTTTCTTT. Based on the CDR3 plus reference TRBV30 and TRBJ1-1, the full variable domain is SQTIHQWPATLVQPVGSPLSLECTVEGTSNPNLYWYRQAAGRGLQLLFYSVGIGQISSEVPQNLSASRPQDRQFILSSKKLLLSDSGFYLCAWSVTSTEAFFGQGTRLTVV.

The CDR3 DNA reads TGTGCCAGCAGTGAACTGGGGGGACAGCCCCAGCATTTT. Translating it yields CASSELGGQPQHF. The V and J genes are TRBV6-1 and TRBJ1-5; a weak D match, TRBD1 (5 bases). Germline V lookup: CDR1 MNHNS, CDR2 SASEGT. The CDR3 contains 13 residues. The V gene lost 2 bases and the J gene lost 7 bases, with 9 bases spanning the gap.

The chain uses TRBV28 and TRBJ2-5; D uncertain. TRBJ2-7 matches the DNA end more closely, so the J call is doubtful. Per germline, CDR1 MDHEN and CDR2 SYDVKM. CDR3 length: 15 residues. This chain's CDR3 is CASSLFMDLNYEQYF. In DNA, the CDR3 is TGTGCCAGCAGTTTATTTATGGACCTTAACTACGAGCAGTACTTC.

The chain couples TRBV14 to TRBJ2-2; 8 nucleotides match TRBD2. Trimming at V came to 4 bases and at J to 2 bases, leaving 6 bases not matched to a gene. Germline-derived CDR1 and CDR2 are SGHDN and FVKESK. The CDR3 totals 16 residues. CDR3 protein: CASSRRLAINTGELFF. CDR3 sequence (DNA): TGTGCCAGCAGCCGCAGACTAGCGATAAACACCGGGGAGCTGTTTTTT. Full variable domain (remainder filled in from reference TRBV14 and TRBJ2-2): EAGVTQFPSHSVIEKGQTVTLRCDPISGHDNLYWYRRVMGKEIKFLLHFVKESKQDESGMPNNRFLAERTGGTYSTLKVQPAELEDSGVYFCASSRRLAINTGELFFGEGSRLTVL.

This clonotype was counted a single time. The chain uses TRBV3-1 and TRBJ1-1; no firm D call. The V and J ends lost 3 bases and 2 bases respectively, with 7 bases between them. CDR1 is LGHDT, CDR2 YNNKEL, per germline (reference sequence). This CDR3 has 13 amino acids. In nucleotides, the CDR3 is TGTGCCAGCAGCCACTTAGGAAACACTGAAGCTTTCTTT. Translating it yields CASSHLGNTEAFF.

The rearrangement uses TRBV7-3 and TRBJ2-1, with D maybe TRBD1 (6 bases). This CDR3 has 16 amino acids. V was shortened by 0 bases and J by 6 bases, with 15 bases between the two germline ends. Germline values: CDR1 SGHTA, CDR2 FQGTGA. Here the CDR3 reads CASSLTRQGKINEQFF. DNA of the CDR3: TGTGCCAGCAGCTTAACTCGTCAGGGGAAAATCAATGAGCAGTTCTTC.

The genes are TRBV12-3 or TRBV12-4 and TRBJ2-4; D is tentatively TRBD1 or TRBD2 (6 bases each). V was shortened by 7 bases and J by 13 bases, with 23 bases between the two germline ends. This CDR3 has 14 residues. In DNA form, the CDR3 reads TGTGCCAGCACCGCCAACAGGGATGGTCGGGAGCAGTACTTC. Amino acid sequence: CASTANRDGREQYF.

The chain combines TRBV6-6 with TRBJ1-1; 9 bases line up with TRBD1. The CDR3 runs 15 residues. Germline CDR1 MNHNY, CDR2 SVGAGI (reference sequence). V dropped 4 bases and J dropped 3; count of bases not matched to a gene: 6. This CDR3 is CASSSPGQGHTEAFF. CDR3 DNA sequence: TGTGCCAGCAGTTCCCCAGGACAGGGGCACACTGAAGCTTTCTTT.

Details on this clonotype: One junction end disagrees with the germline gene, perhaps due to a read error. The genes are TRBV7-2 and TRBJ2-7, with D possibly TRBD2 on 6 matching bases. Looked up from germline, CDR1 is SGHTA and CDR2 is FQGNSA. The CDR3 has 14 residues. The CDR3 nucleotides are TGTGCCGGCAGCCTGAACGGGGGAAGTGGCGAGCAGTACTTC. Its translation is CAGSLNGGSGEQYF.